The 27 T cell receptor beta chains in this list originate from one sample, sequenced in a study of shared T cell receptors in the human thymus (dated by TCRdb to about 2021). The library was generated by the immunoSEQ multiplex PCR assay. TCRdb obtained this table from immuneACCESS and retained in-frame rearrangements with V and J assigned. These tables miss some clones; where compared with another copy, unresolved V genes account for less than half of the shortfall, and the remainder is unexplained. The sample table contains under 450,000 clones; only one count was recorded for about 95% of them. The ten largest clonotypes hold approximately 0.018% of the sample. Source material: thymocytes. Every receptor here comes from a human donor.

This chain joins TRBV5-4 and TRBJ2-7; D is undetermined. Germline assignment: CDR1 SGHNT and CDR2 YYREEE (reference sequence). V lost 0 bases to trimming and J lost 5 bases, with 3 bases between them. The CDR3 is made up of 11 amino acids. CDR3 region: CASSLEHEQYF. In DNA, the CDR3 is TGTGCCAGCAGCTTGGAGCACGAGCAGTACTTC. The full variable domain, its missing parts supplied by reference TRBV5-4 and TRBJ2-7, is ETGVTQSPTHLIKTRGQQVTLRCSSQSGHNTVSWYQQALGQGPQFIFQYYREEENGRGNFPPRFSGLQFPNYSSELNVNALELDDSALYLCASSLEHEQYFGPGTRLTVT.

The CDR3 region is CASSPRRGSNTGELFF. The CDR3, as DNA: TGTGCCAGCAGCCCCCGTAGGGGCTCAAACACCGGGGAGCTGTTTTTT. The chain carries TRBV11-2 and TRBJ2-2; a possible D gene is TRBD1 (5 bases). Germline V gene lookup returns CDR1 SGHAT and CDR2 FQNNGV. Trimming shortened V by 5 bases and J by 2 bases, and 15 bases separated the two germline ends. The CDR3 is 16 amino acids. The whole variable domain, remainder taken from reference TRBV11-2 and TRBJ2-2, is EAGVAQSPRYKIIEKRQSVAFWCNPISGHATLYWYQQILGQGPKLLIQFQNNGVVDDSQLPKDRFSAERLKGVDSTLKIQPAKLEDSAVYLCASSPRRGSNTGELFFGEGSRLTVL.

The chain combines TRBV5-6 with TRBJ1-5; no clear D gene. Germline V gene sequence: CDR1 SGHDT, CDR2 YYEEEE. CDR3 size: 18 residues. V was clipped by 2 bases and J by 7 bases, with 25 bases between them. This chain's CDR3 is CASSFKYRTSPEPQPQHF. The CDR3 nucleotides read TGTGCCAGCAGCTTCAAGTACCGGACGAGTCCCGAACCCCAGCCCCAGCATTTT.

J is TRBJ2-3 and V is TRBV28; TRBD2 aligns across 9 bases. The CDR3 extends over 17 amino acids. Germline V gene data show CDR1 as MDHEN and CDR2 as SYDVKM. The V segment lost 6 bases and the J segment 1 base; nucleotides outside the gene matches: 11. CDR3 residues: CASSPPRTSERTDTQYF. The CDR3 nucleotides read TGTGCCAGCAGCCCACCCCGGACTAGCGAACGCACAGATACGCAGTATTTT.

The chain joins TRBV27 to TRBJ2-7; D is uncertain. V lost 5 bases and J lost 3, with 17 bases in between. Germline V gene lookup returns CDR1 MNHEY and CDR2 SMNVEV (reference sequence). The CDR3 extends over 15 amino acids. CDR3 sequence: CASSPRQQSDYEQYF. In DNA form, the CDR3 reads TGTGCCAGCAGTCCCCGACAACAGTCTGACTACGAGCAGTACTTC.

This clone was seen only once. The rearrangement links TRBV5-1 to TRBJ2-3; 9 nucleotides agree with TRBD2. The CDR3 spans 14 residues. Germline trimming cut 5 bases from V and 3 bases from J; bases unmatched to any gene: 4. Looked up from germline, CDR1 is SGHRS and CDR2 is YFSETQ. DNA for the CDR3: TGCGCCAGCAGGGGTAGCGGGAGAACAGATACGCAGTATTTT. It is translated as CASRGSGRTDTQYF.

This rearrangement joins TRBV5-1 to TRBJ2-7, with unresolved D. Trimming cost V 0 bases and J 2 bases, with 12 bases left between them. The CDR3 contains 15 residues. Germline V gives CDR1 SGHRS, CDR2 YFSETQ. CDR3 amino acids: CASSLAPKTTYEQYF. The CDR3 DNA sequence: TGCGCCAGCAGCTTGGCCCCAAAAACAACCTACGAGCAGTACTTC.

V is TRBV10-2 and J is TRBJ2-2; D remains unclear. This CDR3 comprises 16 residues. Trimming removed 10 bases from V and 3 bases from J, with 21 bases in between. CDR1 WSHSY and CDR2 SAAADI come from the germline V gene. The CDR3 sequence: CATHPRPSDDTGELFF. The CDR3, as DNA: TGCGCCACCCACCCTAGACCAAGCGACGACACCGGGGAGCTGTTTTTT.

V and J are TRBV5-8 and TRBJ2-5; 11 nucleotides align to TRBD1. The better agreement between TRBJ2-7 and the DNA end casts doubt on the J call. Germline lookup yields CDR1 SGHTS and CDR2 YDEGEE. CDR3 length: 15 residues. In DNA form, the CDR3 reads TGTGCCAGCAGCCTTGGGACAGGGGGTACCTACGAGCAGTACTTC. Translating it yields CASSLGTGGTYEQYF.

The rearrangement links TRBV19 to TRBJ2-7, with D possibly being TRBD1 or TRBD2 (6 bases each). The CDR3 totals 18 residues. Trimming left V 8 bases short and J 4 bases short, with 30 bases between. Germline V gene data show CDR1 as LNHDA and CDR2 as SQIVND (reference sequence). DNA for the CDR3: TGTGCCAGTTGGGGTTTTCCCTTCGACGGGGGCCTTACGTACGAGCAGTACTTC. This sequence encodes CASWGFPFDGGLTYEQYF.

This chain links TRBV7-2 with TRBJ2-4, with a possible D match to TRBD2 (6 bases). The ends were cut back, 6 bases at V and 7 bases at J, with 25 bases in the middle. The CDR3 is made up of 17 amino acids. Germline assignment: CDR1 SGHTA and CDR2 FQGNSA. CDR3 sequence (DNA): TGTGCCAGCAGACCGGAGGGGCTAGCGTCCCCTGGGAACATTCAGTACTTC. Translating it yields CASRPEGLASPGNIQYF.

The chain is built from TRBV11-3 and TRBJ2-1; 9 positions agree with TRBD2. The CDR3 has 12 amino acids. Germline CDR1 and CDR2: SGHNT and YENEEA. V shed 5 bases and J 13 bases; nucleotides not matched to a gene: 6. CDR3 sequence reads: CASSGRTSDQFF. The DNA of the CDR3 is TGTGCCAGCAGCGGTAGGACTAGCGATCAGTTCTTC.

The CDR3 loop is CASSPPSRDGASTDTQYF. In DNA, the CDR3 is TGCGCCAGCAGTCCCCCGTCCCGGGACGGGGCTAGCACAGATACGCAGTATTTT. V and J are TRBV4-3 and TRBJ2-3; the D call may be TRBD1 or TRBD2 (5 bases each). V dropped 6 bases and J dropped 0 bases, with 22 bases sitting between them. Germline CDR1 is LGHNA and CDR2 is YSLEER. The CDR3 extends over 18 amino acids.

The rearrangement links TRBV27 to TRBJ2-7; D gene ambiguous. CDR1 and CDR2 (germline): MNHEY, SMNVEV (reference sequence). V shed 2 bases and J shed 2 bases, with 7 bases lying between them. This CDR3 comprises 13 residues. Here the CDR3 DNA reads TGTGCCAGCAGTTTAGGTGACACCTACGAGCAGTACTTC. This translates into CASSLGDTYEQYF.

The CDR3 loop is CASSLSAGTPVEQYF. The CDR3 DNA sequence: TGTGCCAGCAGCCTATCAGCAGGGACCCCTGTCGAGCAGTACTTC. This chain joins TRBV27 and TRBJ2-7; D tentatively reads TRBD1 or TRBD2 (5 bases each). CDR3 length: 15 residues. Trimming took off 6 bases at V and 6 bases at J, with 21 bases between the two ends. Germline V CDR1 and CDR2: MNHEY, SMNVEV (reference sequence).

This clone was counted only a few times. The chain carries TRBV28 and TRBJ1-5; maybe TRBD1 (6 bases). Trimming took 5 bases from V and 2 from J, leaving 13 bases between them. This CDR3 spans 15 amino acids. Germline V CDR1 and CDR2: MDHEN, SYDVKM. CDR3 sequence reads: CASSLGGWGNQPQHF. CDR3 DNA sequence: TGTGCCAGCAGTCTAGGGGGTTGGGGCAATCAGCCCCAGCATTTT.

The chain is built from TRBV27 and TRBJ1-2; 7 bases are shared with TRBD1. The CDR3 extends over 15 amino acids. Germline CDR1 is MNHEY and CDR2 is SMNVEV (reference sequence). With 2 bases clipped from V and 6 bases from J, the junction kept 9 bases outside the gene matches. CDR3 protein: CASSLRDRDRDGYTF. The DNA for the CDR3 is TGTGCCAGCAGTTTACGCGACAGGGATAGGGATGGCTACACCTTC.

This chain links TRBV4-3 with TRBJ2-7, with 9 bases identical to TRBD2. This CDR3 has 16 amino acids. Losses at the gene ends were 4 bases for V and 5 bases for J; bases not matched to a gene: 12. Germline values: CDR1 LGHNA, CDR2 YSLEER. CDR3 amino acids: CASSPSRASGIHEQYF. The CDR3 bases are TGCGCCAGCAGCCCGAGTAGGGCTAGCGGGATCCACGAGCAGTACTTC.

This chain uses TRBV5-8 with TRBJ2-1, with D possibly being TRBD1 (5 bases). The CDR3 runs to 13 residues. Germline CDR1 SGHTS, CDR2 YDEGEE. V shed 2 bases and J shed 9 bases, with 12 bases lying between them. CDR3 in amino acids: CASSFPRGSEQFF. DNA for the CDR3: TGTGCCAGCAGCTTCCCAAGGGGCAGTGAGCAGTTCTTC.

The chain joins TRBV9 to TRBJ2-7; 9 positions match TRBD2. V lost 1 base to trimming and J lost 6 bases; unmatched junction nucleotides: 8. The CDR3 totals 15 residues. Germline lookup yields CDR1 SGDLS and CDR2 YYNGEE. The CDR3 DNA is TGTGCCAGCAGCGTACGTAGCGGGAGTCCATCCGAGCAGTACTTC. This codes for CASSVRSGSPSEQYF.

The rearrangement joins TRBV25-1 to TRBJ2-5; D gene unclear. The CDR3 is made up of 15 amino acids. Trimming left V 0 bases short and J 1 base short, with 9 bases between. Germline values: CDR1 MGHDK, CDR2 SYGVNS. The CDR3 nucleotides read TGTGCCAGCAGTGAATATCCCGACCTCCAAGAGACCCAGTACTTC. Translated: CASSEYPDLQETQYF. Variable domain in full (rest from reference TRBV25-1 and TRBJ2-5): EADIYQTPRYLVIGTGKKITLECSQTMGHDKMYWYQQDPGMELHLIHYSYGVNSTEKGDLSSESTVSRIRTEHFPLTLESARPSHTSQYLCASSEYPDLQETQYFGPGTRLLVL.

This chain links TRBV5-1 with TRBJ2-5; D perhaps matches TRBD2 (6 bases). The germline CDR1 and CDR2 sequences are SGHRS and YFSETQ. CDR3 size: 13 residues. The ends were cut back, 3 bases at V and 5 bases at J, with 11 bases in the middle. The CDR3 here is CASSWGRGETQYF. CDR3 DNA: TGCGCCAGCAGCTGGGGCCGGGGGGAGACCCAGTACTTC.

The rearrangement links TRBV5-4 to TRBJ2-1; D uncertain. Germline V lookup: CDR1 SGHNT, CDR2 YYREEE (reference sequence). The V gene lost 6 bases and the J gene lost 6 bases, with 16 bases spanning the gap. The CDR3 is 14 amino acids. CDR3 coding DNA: TGTGCCAGCACCCCGGGCCCCAAGCGCAATGAGCAGTTCTTC. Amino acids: CASTPGPKRNEQFF.

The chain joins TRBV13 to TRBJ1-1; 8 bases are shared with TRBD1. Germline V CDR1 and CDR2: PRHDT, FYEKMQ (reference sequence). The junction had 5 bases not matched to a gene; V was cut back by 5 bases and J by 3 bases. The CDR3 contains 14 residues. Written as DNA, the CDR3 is TGTGCCAGCAGCAAGGGACAGGTGCACACTGAAGCTTTCTTT. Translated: CASSKGQVHTEAFF.

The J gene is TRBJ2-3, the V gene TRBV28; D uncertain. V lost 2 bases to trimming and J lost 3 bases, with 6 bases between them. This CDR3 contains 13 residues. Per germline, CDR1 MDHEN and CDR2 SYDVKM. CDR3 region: CASSLPNTDTQYF. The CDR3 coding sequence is TGTGCCAGCAGTTTACCTAATACAGATACGCAGTATTTT.

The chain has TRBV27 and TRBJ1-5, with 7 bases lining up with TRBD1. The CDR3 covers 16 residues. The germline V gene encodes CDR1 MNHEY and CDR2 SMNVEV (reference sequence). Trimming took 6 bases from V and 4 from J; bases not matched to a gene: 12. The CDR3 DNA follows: TGTGCCAGCAGCCCCGGACAGGCCCCAAGAAATCAGCCCCAGCATTTT. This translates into CASSPGQAPRNQPQHF.

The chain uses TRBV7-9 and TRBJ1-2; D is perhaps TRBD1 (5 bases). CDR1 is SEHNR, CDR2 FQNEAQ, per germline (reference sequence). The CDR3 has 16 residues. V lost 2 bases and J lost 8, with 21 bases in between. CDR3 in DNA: TGTGCCAGCAGCTTATTTACCCCCAGACAGATGGGGGGCTACACCTTC. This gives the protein CASSLFTPRQMGGYTF.